The 31 T cell receptor beta chains below all came from one sample that was sequenced in a study of cytomegalovirus exposure and HLA in healthy donors. The PCR employed 60 Vbeta primers together with 13 Jbeta primers. Generated by immunoSEQ multiplex PCR, the TCRdb table keeps only in-frame clones and is missing some. The table lists around 190,000 clones, roughly 85% of them singletons. Material: PBMCs. The receptors originated from a woman in her thirties or forties in good health and CMV-seronegative.

This clone appeared a few times. This rearrangement joins TRBV6-1 to TRBJ1-1; 9 bases align to TRBD1. The CDR3 consists of 14 residues. Germline V gene lookup returns CDR1 MNHNS and CDR2 SASEGT. The V and J ends lost 5 bases and 1 base, in that order; junction bases with no gene match: 2. The CDR3 DNA reads as TGTGCCAGCAGTCCGGACAGGGGGAACACTGAAGCTTTCTTT. Residues: CASSPDRGNTEAFF.

The sample holds one count of this clone. V and J are TRBV18 and TRBJ2-5; 7 nucleotides agree with TRBD1. The CDR3 totals 15 residues. Germline CDR1 is KGHSH and CDR2 is LQKENI. V trimming: 2 bases; J trimming: 4 bases; junction bases outside the gene matches: 7. The chain's CDR3 is CASSPRGQVGETQYF. The CDR3, as DNA: TGTGCCAGCTCACCAAGGGGGCAGGTAGGAGAGACCCAGTACTTC.

The chain couples TRBV5-1 to TRBJ2-2; D may be TRBD1 (6 bases). The germline CDR1 and CDR2 sequences are SGHRS and YFSETQ. Trimming removed 4 bases at V and 3 bases at J, with 10 bases between. The CDR3 is made up of 14 amino acids. The CDR3 region is CASSQGRDTGELFF. The CDR3 coding sequence is TGCGCCAGCAGCCAGGGGCGGGACACCGGGGAGCTGTTTTTT.

V usage is TRBV30 and J usage is TRBJ1-1, with D maybe TRBD1 (6 bases). V lost 3 bases to trimming and J lost 4 bases, with 12 bases between them. Germline V gives CDR1 GTSNPN, CDR2 SVGIG (reference sequence). The CDR3 sequence is 13 residues long. CDR3 nucleotides: TGTGCCTGGAGAGGGACATCGTCCACTGAAGCTTTCTTT. It yields the protein CAWRGTSSTEAFF.

The chain has TRBV2 and TRBJ1-1; 8 nucleotides align to TRBD1. Trimming removed 6 bases from V and 3 bases from J; junction bases left unmatched: 3. The germline gives CDR1 SNHLY, CDR2 FYNNEI. The CDR3 is 13 amino acids. CDR3 coding DNA: TGTGCCAGCAGACAGGGGGTTGACACTGAAGCTTTCTTT. It codes for CASRQGVDTEAFF.

The V call is TRBV5-4, the J call TRBJ2-5, with 14 bases matching TRBD2. The germline V gene encodes CDR1 SGHNT and CDR2 YYREEE (reference sequence). Losses at the gene ends were 5 bases for V and 3 bases for J; bases not matched to a gene: 3. The CDR3 has 15 residues. CDR3 coding DNA: TGTGCCAGCAGTGGACTAGCGGGAGGCAAAGAGACCCAGTACTTC. Translating gives CASSGLAGGKETQYF.

The CDR3 loop reads CASSSMVGGGNTIYF. Written as DNA, the CDR3 is TGTGCCAGCAGCTCAATGGTAGGGGGAGGAAACACCATATATTTT. The genes are TRBV7-9 and TRBJ1-3, with D perhaps TRBD1 (6 bases). The CDR3 runs 15 residues. V was cut by 4 bases and J by 4 bases, with 14 bases left in between. CDR1 is SEHNR and CDR2 is FQNEAQ in the germline V gene (reference sequence).

The V gene is TRBV19, the J gene TRBJ1-2, with unresolved D. This CDR3 spans 14 amino acids. V dropped 5 bases and J dropped 8 bases, with 18 bases sitting between them. Germline V gene lookup returns CDR1 LNHDA and CDR2 SQIVND (reference sequence). CDR3 nucleotides: TGTGCCAGTAGTCAAGGTTTACAGAGCCGGGGCTACACCTTC. It codes for CASSQGLQSRGYTF.

The V gene is TRBV5-1, the J gene TRBJ1-2; D may be TRBD1 (6 bases). Trimming left V 3 bases short and J 3 bases short, with 18 bases between. The CDR3 is made up of 16 amino acids. The V gene's germline CDR1 is SGHRS and CDR2 YFSETQ. CDR3 in amino acids: CASSSRARGFDYGYTF. The DNA of the CDR3 is TGCGCCAGCAGCTCCCGAGCCAGGGGTTTCGACTATGGCTACACCTTC.

The gene calls are TRBV6-8 and TRBJ1-4; D is undetermined. Germline CDR1 reads MNHGY; CDR2 reads SAAAGT. V dropped 6 bases and J dropped 5 bases, with 13 bases sitting between them. The CDR3 has 14 residues. The CDR3 region is CASRTRGKNEKLFF. The CDR3 region has the DNA TGTGCCAGCAGAACCAGAGGGAAGAATGAAAAACTGTTTTTT.

The sample holds one count of this clone. V and J are TRBV19 and TRBJ1-2; D gene uncertain. Germline lookup yields CDR1 LNHDA and CDR2 SQIVND (reference sequence). The CDR3 extends over 15 amino acids. The germline V and J ends were trimmed by 6 bases and 0 bases, with 14 bases remaining between them. CDR3 sequence reads: CASSPGEYPNYGYTF. CDR3 sequence (DNA): TGTGCCAGTAGCCCGGGAGAATATCCTAACTATGGCTACACCTTC.

The chain has TRBV5-1 and TRBJ1-2; D is uncertain. This CDR3 is 14 amino acids long. The ends were cut back, 1 base at V and 9 bases at J, with 16 bases in the middle. Germline loops: CDR1 SGHRS, CDR2 YFSETQ. CDR3 in amino acids: CASSLSGRGSSYTF. For the CDR3, the DNA is TGCGCCAGCAGCTTGAGCGGGCGAGGTAGTAGCTACACCTTC.

The genes are TRBV30 and TRBJ2-7, with 7 bases identical to TRBD1. The CDR3 is 12 amino acids. From germline, CDR1 is GTSNPN and CDR2 SVGIG (reference sequence). V shed 2 bases and J 7 bases; nucleotides not matched to a gene: 5. CDR3 protein: CAWSLPGQEQYF. The CDR3 DNA follows: TGTGCCTGGAGTCTTCCGGGACAGGAGCAGTACTTC. Filled out from reference TRBV30 and TRBJ2-7, the complete variable domain reads SQTIHQWPATLVQPVGSPLSLECTVEGTSNPNLYWYRQAAGRGLQLLFYSVGIGQISSEVPQNLSASRPQDRQFILSSKKLLLSDSGFYLCAWSLPGQEQYFGPGTRLTVT.

J is TRBJ2-7 and V is TRBV9; D is uncertain. The V end lost 1 base, the J end lost 2 bases, and 10 bases lay between the germline ends. This CDR3 has 14 amino acids. Germline CDR1 and CDR2: SGDLS and YYNGEE. The CDR3 spells CASSVTQTTYEQYF. Written as DNA, the CDR3 is TGTGCCAGCAGCGTAACACAGACGACCTACGAGCAGTACTTC.

This clone was seen more than once but under ten times. V usage is TRBV28 and J usage is TRBJ1-2; D remains unclear. The CDR3 length is 14 residues. The ends were cut back, 1 base at V and 4 bases at J, with 10 bases in the middle. Germline V gives CDR1 MDHEN, CDR2 SYDVKM. CDR3 in amino acids: CASSLSAGSYGYTF. CDR3 coding DNA: TGTGCCAGCAGTTTATCGGCAGGAAGCTATGGCTACACCTTC.

The chain joins TRBV5-4 to TRBJ1-1, with D tentatively TRBD1 (6 bases). The V gene's germline CDR1 is SGHNT and CDR2 YYREEE (reference sequence). The CDR3 has 16 amino acids. V gave up 4 bases and J gave up 0 bases, with 16 bases separating them. The CDR3 loop is CASSPDRLHMNTEAFF. The CDR3 DNA reads as TGTGCCAGCAGCCCGGACAGACTCCACATGAACACTGAAGCTTTCTTT.

J is TRBJ2-5 and V is TRBV5-6; maybe TRBD2 (6 bases). The CDR3 loop spans 17 amino acids. The V end lost 5 bases, the J end lost 0 bases, and 20 bases lay between the germline ends. Germline assignment: CDR1 SGHDT and CDR2 YYEEEE. CDR3 loop: CASRDQFGGGNQETQYF. CDR3 nucleotide sequence: TGTGCCAGCAGGGACCAGTTCGGTGGGGGGAACCAAGAGACCCAGTACTTC.

The chain employs TRBV15 and TRBJ2-1, with 7 nucleotides matching TRBD2. CDR1 and CDR2 from the germline V gene are LNHNV and YYDKDF (reference sequence). Germline trimming cut 3 bases from V and 5 bases from J; bases unmatched to any gene: 7. The CDR3 length is 15 residues. The CDR3 here is CATSRAGTMDNEQFF. The CDR3 coding sequence is TGTGCCACCAGCAGGGCCGGGACTATGGACAATGAGCAGTTCTTC.

This clone showed up just once. At one end the junction does not follow the germline gene, possibly because of a read error. The CDR3, as DNA: TGTGCCACCAGAAGAGATTTCGGGAGCTCCTACGAGCAGTACTTC. Translation gives CATRRDFGSSYEQYF. The V gene is TRBV15, the J gene TRBJ2-7; possible D gene TRBD2, 6 bases. This CDR3 contains 15 residues. Germline-derived CDR1 and CDR2 are LNHNV and YYDKDF (reference sequence).

This clone showed up just once. This chain connects TRBV6-1 to TRBJ2-7; D is unclear. V was cut by 4 bases and J by 4 bases, with 14 bases left in between. This CDR3 is built from 14 residues. Germline V gene lookup returns CDR1 MNHNS and CDR2 SASEGT. In DNA form, the CDR3 reads TGTGCCAGCAGTGCAAACTCACCTCCATACGAGCAGTACTTC. Protein product: CASSANSPPYEQYF.

The chain uses TRBV19 and TRBJ1-2, with 7 bases lining up with TRBD1. The CDR3 spans 15 residues. Germline V gene sequence: CDR1 LNHDA, CDR2 SQIVND (reference sequence). Losses at the gene ends were 5 bases for V and 1 base for J; bases not matched to a gene: 7. This chain's CDR3 is CASSAGTDVNYGYTF. CDR3 DNA: TGTGCCAGTAGTGCCGGGACAGATGTTAACTATGGCTACACCTTC.

This chain joins TRBV4-1 and TRBJ2-7, with a weak D call TRBD2 (6 bases). CDR3 size: 14 residues. Deletions cut 4 bases from V and 3 bases from J, with 13 bases between. Germline V gives CDR1 MGHRA, CDR2 YSYEKL. CDR3 in DNA: TGCGCCAGCAGCCTGACTAGGACTCGCTACGAGCAGTACTTC. Encoded protein: CASSLTRTRYEQYF.

CDR3 sequence (DNA): TGTGCTAGTGCCTCATGGACTAGTTTCACAGATACGCAGTATTTT. Translated: CASASWTSFTDTQYF. The chain joins TRBV12-5 to TRBJ2-3; 7 nucleotides line up with TRBD2. CDR1 is LGHNT, CDR2 FRNRAP, per germline. The CDR3 loop spans 15 amino acids. The ends lost 7 bases at V and 2 bases at J; junction bases unmatched: 9.

The chain recombines TRBV2 with TRBJ2-3, with D maybe TRBD1 (6 bases). Germline CDR1 is SNHLY and CDR2 is FYNNEI. The V and J ends lost 2 bases and 1 base respectively, with 10 bases between them. The CDR3 covers 15 residues. The CDR3: CASSEPQGRTDTQYF. The CDR3 nucleotides read TGTGCCAGCAGTGAACCGCAGGGGCGCACAGATACGCAGTATTTT.

V and J are TRBV28 and TRBJ1-3; 8 bases are a match to TRBD1. Germline V CDR1 and CDR2: MDHEN, SYDVKM. The CDR3 consists of 18 residues. Trimming removed 3 bases from V and 0 bases from J; junction bases left unmatched: 10. For the CDR3, the DNA is TGTGCCAGCAGTTTGAGGGAGACAGGGGCGTACTCTGGAAACACCATATATTTT. As protein: CASSLRETGAYSGNTIYF.

This rearrangement joins TRBV4-3 to TRBJ1-6; weak D call: TRBD1 (6 bases). The germline V and J ends were trimmed by 3 bases and 10 bases, with 16 bases remaining between them. This CDR3 region has 15 residues. Germline V gives CDR1 LGHNA, CDR2 YSLEER. CDR3 nucleotide sequence: TGCGCCAGCAGCCACTTACGAGGGGGTGAATCACCCCTCCACTTT. It is translated as CASSHLRGGESPLHF.

The chain has TRBV28 and TRBJ2-3, with D unclear. V was trimmed by 8 bases and J by 4 bases, leaving 13 bases between them. Germline CDR1 and CDR2: MDHEN and SYDVKM. This CDR3 has 13 amino acids. The CDR3: CASGQPAADTQYF. The CDR3 coding sequence is TGTGCCAGCGGCCAGCCGGCGGCAGATACGCAGTATTTT.

The gene calls are TRBV6-5 and TRBJ1-1, with TRBD1 identical over 7 bases. Germline CDR1 reads MNHEY; CDR2 reads SVGAGI. V was clipped by 2 bases and J by 5 bases; unmatched bases: 8. The CDR3 consists of 15 residues. The CDR3 coding sequence is TGTGCCAGCAGTTACGGGTCGACAGGGAAGACTGAAGCTTTCTTT. Translation: CASSYGSTGKTEAFF.

The rearrangement links TRBV30 to TRBJ1-5; TRBD1 agrees at 7 bases. Losses at the gene ends were 0 bases for V and 5 bases for J; bases not matched to a gene: 4. Per the germline V gene, CDR1 is GTSNPN and CDR2 is SVGIG (reference sequence). The CDR3 has 14 amino acids. The DNA for the CDR3 is TGTGCCTGGAGTGTATCAGGGGGTCATCAGCCCCAGCATTTT. Translating gives CAWSVSGGHQPQHF.

The chain recombines TRBV7-9 with TRBJ2-2; D is perhaps TRBD2 (5 bases). V lost 10 bases to trimming and J lost 3 bases, with 12 bases between them. The germline V gene encodes CDR1 SEHNR and CDR2 FQNEAQ (reference sequence). This CDR3 has 13 residues. CDR3 sequence: CATDTRDTGELFF. The CDR3 DNA reads TGTGCCACCGATACTAGAGACACCGGGGAGCTGTTTTTT.

With respect to this clone: The junction departs from the called germline gene at one end, perhaps through a read error. Other DNA sequences in the same sample also yield this CDR3. The J gene is TRBJ2-6, the V gene TRBV27, with TRBD1 as a possible D gene (6 bases). Germline V CDR1 and CDR2: MNHEY, SMNVEV (reference sequence). The CDR3 consists of 16 residues. The DNA of the CDR3 is TGTGCCAGCAGTGAGGATACAGGGTTTGGGGCCAACGTTCTGACTTTC. Translating gives CASSEDTGFGANVLTF. Full variable domain (missing parts from reference TRBV27 and TRBJ2-6): EAQVTQNPRYLITVTGKKLTVTCSQNMNHEYMSWYRQDPGLGLRQIYYSMNVEVTDKGDVPEGYKVSRKEKRNFPLILESPSPNQTSLYFCASSEDTGFGANVLTFGAGSRLTVL.